This entry concerns a single TCR beta chain. The data stem from a study of blood T cell repertoires in COVID-19. Study overall: Sources were T cells, B-cell-depleted T cells, or PBMCs; the material itself was cDNA or gDNA.

The junction had 6 bases not matched to a gene; V was cut back by 6 bases and J by 2 bases. This CDR3 contains 14 residues. Germline loops: CDR1 ENHRY, CDR2 SYGVKD. Measured with immunoSEQ multiplex PCR; TCRdb has only the in-frame clones, and not every one. The sample shows about 81,000 clones, more than 75% of them seen only once. Sequencing used peripheral blood. This sequence was found in a human donor in a cohort sampled during active COVID-19. The chain employs TRBV10-3 and TRBJ2-7, with 8 bases aligning to TRBD2. The CDR3 region has the DNA TGTGCCATCAGGCCGGGACTAGATACCTACGAGCAGTACTTC. Translated: CAIRPGLDTYEQYF.